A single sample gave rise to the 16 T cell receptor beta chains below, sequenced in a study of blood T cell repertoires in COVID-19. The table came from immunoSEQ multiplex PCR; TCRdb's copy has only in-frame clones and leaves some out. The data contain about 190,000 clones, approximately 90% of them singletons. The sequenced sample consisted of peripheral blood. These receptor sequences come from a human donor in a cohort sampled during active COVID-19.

CDR3 sequence reads: CASSIGVGELFF. In DNA form, the CDR3 reads TGCGCCAGCAGCATCGGGGTGGGGGAGCTGTTTTTT. The J gene is TRBJ2-2, the V gene TRBV5-1; D may be TRBD2 (5 bases). Germline CDR1 SGHRS, CDR2 YFSETQ. The ends were cut back, 4 bases at V and 8 bases at J, with 9 bases in the middle. The CDR3 totals 12 residues.

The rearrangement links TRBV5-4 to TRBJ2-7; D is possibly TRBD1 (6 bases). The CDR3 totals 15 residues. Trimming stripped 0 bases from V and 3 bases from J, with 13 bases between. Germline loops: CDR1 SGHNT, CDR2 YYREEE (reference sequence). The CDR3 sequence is CASSLGSGERYEQYF. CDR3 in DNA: TGTGCCAGCAGCTTGGGCTCAGGGGAACGCTACGAGCAGTACTTC. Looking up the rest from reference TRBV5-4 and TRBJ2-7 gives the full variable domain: ETGVTQSPTHLIKTRGQQVTLRCSSQSGHNTVSWYQQALGQGPQFIFQYYREEENGRGNFPPRFSGLQFPNYSSELNVNALELDDSALYLCASSLGSGERYEQYFGPGTRLTVT.

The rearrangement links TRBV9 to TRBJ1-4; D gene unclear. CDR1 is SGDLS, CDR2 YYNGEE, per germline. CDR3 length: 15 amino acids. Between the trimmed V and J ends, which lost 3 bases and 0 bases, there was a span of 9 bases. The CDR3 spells CASSDRDTTNEKLFF. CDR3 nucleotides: TGTGCCAGCAGCGACCGGGATACAACTAATGAAAAACTGTTTTTT.

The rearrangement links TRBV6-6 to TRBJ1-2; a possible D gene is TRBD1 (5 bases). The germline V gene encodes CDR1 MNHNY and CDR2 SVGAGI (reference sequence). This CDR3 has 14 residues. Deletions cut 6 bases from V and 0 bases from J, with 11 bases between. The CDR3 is CASRRGETNYGYTF. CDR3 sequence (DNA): TGTGCCAGCAGAAGGGGCGAGACTAACTATGGCTACACCTTC.

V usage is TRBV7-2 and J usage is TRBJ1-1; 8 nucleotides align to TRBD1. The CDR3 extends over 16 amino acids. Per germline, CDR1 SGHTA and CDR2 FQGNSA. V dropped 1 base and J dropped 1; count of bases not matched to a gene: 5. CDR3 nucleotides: TGTGCCAGCAGCTTAGTGGGGACAGGACCGAACACTGAAGCTTTCTTT. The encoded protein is CASSLVGTGPNTEAFF. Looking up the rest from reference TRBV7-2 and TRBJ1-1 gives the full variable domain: GAGVSQSPSNKVTEKGKDVELRCDPISGHTALYWYRQSLGQGLEFLIYFQGNSAPDKSGLPSDRFSAERTGGSVSTLTIQRTQQEDSAVYLCASSLVGTGPNTEAFFGQGTRLTVV.

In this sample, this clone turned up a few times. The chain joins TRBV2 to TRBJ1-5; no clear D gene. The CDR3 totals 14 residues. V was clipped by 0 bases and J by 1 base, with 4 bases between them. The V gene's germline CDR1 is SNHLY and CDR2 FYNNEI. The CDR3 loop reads CASSEARSNQPQHF. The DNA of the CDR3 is TGTGCCAGCAGTGAAGCGAGGAGCAATCAGCCCCAGCATTTT.

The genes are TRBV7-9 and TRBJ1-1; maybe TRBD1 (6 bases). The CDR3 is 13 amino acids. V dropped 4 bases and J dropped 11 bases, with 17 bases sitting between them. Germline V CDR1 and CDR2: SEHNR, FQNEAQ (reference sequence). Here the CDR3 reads CASSSSQGSGAFF. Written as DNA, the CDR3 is TGTGCCAGCAGCTCCTCACAGGGTTCGGGGGCTTTCTTT. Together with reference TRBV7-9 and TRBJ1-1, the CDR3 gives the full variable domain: DTGVSQNPRHKITKRGQNVTFRCDPISEHNRLYWYRQTLGQGPEFLTYFQNEAQLEKSRLLSDRFSAERPKGSFSTLEIQRTEQGDSAMYLCASSSSQGSGAFFGQGTRLTVV.

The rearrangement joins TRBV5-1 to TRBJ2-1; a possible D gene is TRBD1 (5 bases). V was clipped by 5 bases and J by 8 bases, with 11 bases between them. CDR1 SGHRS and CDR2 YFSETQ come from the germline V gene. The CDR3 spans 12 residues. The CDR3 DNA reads TGCGCCAGCAGAGGGGTCAGGGATGAGCAGTTCTTC. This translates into CASRGVRDEQFF.

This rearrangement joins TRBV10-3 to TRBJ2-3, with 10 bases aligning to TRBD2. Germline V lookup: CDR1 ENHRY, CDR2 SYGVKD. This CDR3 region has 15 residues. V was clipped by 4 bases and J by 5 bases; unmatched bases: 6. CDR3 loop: CAISALAGGKDTQYF. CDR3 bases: TGTGCCATCAGTGCGTTAGCGGGAGGAAAAGATACGCAGTATTTT.

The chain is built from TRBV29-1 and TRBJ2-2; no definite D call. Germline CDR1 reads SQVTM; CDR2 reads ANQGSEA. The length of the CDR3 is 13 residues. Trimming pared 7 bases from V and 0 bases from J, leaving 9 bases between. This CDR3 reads CSAQFTNTGELFF. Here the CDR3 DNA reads TGCAGCGCTCAGTTCACGAACACCGGGGAGCTGTTTTTT.

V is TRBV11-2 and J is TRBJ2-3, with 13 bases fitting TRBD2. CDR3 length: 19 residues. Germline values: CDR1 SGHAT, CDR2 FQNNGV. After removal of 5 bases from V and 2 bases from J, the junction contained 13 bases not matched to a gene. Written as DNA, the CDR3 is TGTGCCAGCAGCCGGGACAGACGACTAGCGGGGGGACTCACAGATACGCAGTATTTT. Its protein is CASSRDRRLAGGLTDTQYF.

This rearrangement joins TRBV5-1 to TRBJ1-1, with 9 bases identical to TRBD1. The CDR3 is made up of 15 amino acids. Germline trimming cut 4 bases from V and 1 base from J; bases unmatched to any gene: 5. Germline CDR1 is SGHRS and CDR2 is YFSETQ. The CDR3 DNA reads TGCGCCAGCAGCACACAGGGGGCGCCGAACACTGAAGCTTTCTTT. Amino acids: CASSTQGAPNTEAFF.

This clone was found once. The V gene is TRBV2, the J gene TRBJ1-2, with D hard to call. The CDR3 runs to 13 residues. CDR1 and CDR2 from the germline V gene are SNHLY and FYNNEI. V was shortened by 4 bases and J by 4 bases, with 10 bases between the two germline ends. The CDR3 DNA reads TGTGCCAGCAGTGTTGACACGAGCTATGGCTACACCTTC. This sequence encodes CASSVDTSYGYTF.

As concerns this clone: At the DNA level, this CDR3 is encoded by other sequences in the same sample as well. In nucleotides, the CDR3 is TGTGCCAGCAGCTTAACCGACAGGGGAGGAAGCGCAGATACGCAGTATTTT. Its protein product is CASSLTDRGGSADTQYF. The V and J genes are TRBV7-8 and TRBJ2-3; 8 bases match TRBD1. The CDR3 has 17 residues. Germline assignment: CDR1 SGHVS and CDR2 FQNEAQ. The junction had 11 bases not matched to a gene; V was cut back by 2 bases and J by 4 bases.

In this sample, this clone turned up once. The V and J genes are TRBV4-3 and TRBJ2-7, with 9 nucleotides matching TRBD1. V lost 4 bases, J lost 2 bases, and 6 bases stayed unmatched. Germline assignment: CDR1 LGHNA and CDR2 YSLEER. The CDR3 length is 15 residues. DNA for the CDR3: TGCGCCAGCAGCCTGGTACGGACAGGGGCCTACGAGCAGTACTTC. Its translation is CASSLVRTGAYEQYF.

For the CDR3, the DNA is TGTGCCAGCAGCGTATGGCGCGGGGACAATGAGCAGTTCTTC. It translates to CASSVWRGDNEQFF. The chain employs TRBV7-9 and TRBJ2-1; D possibly corresponds to TRBD2 (6 bases). The germline V gene has CDR1 SEHNR and CDR2 FQNEAQ (reference sequence). V was trimmed by 5 bases and J by 5 bases, leaving 13 bases between them. The CDR3 runs to 14 residues.